The 21 T cell receptor beta chains below were found in one sample sequenced in a study of blood T cell repertoires in COVID-19. Profiled with immunoSEQ multiplex PCR; TCRdb holds only in-frame clones, not every one. The sample comprises 240,000 or so clones, 75% to 90% of which are singletons, and 0.85% to 0.9% rests with the top ten. The specimen was PBMCs or T cells enriched from blood (not recorded which). The receptors derive from a man aged 50-59 years who had been exposed to COVID-19.

The rearrangement uses TRBV6-5 and TRBJ1-1, with 7 bases that match TRBD1. The germline V gene encodes CDR1 MNHEY and CDR2 SVGAGI. V lost 2 bases and J lost 1; bases outside the gene matches: 4. The CDR3 is 15 residues long. DNA for the CDR3: TGTGCCAGCAGTTACAGGGGGCCGGGGAACACTGAAGCTTTCTTT. Encoded protein: CASSYRGPGNTEAFF.

V usage is TRBV9 and J usage is TRBJ1-4; D perhaps matches TRBD1 (6 bases). V was trimmed by 3 bases and J by 8 bases, leaving 14 bases between them. In germline, CDR1 is SGDLS, CDR2 YYNGEE. CDR3 length: 14 residues. The CDR3 loop is CASSGDGGREKLFF. In DNA form, the CDR3 reads TGTGCCAGCAGCGGAGACGGGGGGCGAGAAAAACTGTTTTTT.

The chain carries TRBV29-1 and TRBJ2-3, with 8 bases lining up with TRBD1. The CDR3 length is 12 residues. Germline assignment: CDR1 SQVTM and CDR2 ANQGSEA. V dropped 6 bases and J dropped 1; count of bases not matched to a gene: 0. The CDR3 loop reads CSVGQGTDTQYF. CDR3 coding DNA: TGCAGCGTGGGACAGGGCACAGATACGCAGTATTTT.

The chain recombines TRBV11-2 with TRBJ2-7, with D uncertain. The V end was cut by 1 base, the J end by 2 bases, with 9 bases between. Germline-derived CDR1 and CDR2 are SGHAT and FQNNGV. This CDR3 has 14 amino acids. For the CDR3, the DNA is TGTGCCAGCAGCTTAGGGGCAGCCGCCTACGAGCAGTACTTC. This gives the protein CASSLGAAAYEQYF.

V is TRBV7-9 and J is TRBJ2-5; 9 nucleotides line up with TRBD1. The CDR3 has 16 residues. Trimming cost V 3 bases and J 5 bases; bases outside gene matches: 10. CDR1 SEHNR and CDR2 FQNEAQ come from the germline V gene (reference sequence). This CDR3 reads CASSFPGQGGGETQYF. Written as DNA, the CDR3 is TGTGCCAGCAGCTTTCCGGGACAGGGCGGCGGTGAGACCCAGTACTTC. The full variable domain, with the rest looked up from reference TRBV7-9 and TRBJ2-5, is DTGVSQNPRHKITKRGQNVTFRCDPISEHNRLYWYRQTLGQGPEFLTYFQNEAQLEKSRLLSDRFSAERPKGSFSTLEIQRTEQGDSAMYLCASSFPGQGGGETQYFGPGTRLLVL.

V is TRBV5-4 and J is TRBJ2-7, with TRBD2 identical over 10 bases. The CDR3 spans 15 residues. V lost 2 bases and J lost 0; bases outside the gene matches: 2. From germline, CDR1 is SGHNT and CDR2 YYREEE (reference sequence). This CDR3 is CASSLQRGGSYEQYF. DNA of the CDR3: TGTGCCAGCAGCTTACAGCGGGGGGGCTCCTACGAGCAGTACTTC.

The chain is built from TRBV28 and TRBJ1-1; 7 nucleotides match TRBD1. V lost 1 base to trimming and J lost 4 bases; unmatched junction nucleotides: 6. The V gene's germline CDR1 is MDHEN and CDR2 SYDVKM. The CDR3 covers 15 residues. CDR3 DNA sequence: TGTGCCAGCAGTTTATTCCGGGGACAGATCACTGAAGCTTTCTTT. Amino acids: CASSLFRGQITEAFF.

This rearrangement joins TRBV11-3 to TRBJ2-1; 7 bases align to TRBD2. CDR1 and CDR2 from the germline V gene are SGHNT and YENEEA. This CDR3 is 15 amino acids long. The V segment lost 4 bases and the J segment 6 bases; nucleotides outside the gene matches: 9. CDR3 DNA sequence: TGTGCCAGCAGCTCCGCAGTGGCTAGCGGCAATGAGCAGTTCTTC. Its protein product is CASSSAVASGNEQFF.

A single count supports this clone. V is TRBV28 and J is TRBJ2-2; 10 nucleotides line up with TRBD2. V dropped 4 bases and J dropped 1; count of bases not matched to a gene: 6. Germline V gene lookup returns CDR1 MDHEN and CDR2 SYDVKM. This CDR3 has 17 residues. The CDR3, as DNA: TGTGCCAGCAGTTCCTTGGGACTAGCGAAGAACACCGGGGAGCTGTTTTTT. It encodes CASSSLGLAKNTGELFF.

The chain is built from TRBV28 and TRBJ1-5, with 10 bases matching TRBD1. Unmatched junction bases numbered 8, after V lost 6 bases and J lost 6 bases. Germline V CDR1 and CDR2: MDHEN, SYDVKM. This CDR3 is 15 amino acids long. CDR3 residues: CASRPDRGRSQPQHF. DNA of the CDR3: TGTGCCAGCAGGCCCGACAGGGGGCGCAGTCAGCCCCAGCATTTT. Using reference TRBV28 and TRBJ1-5 for the parts outside the CDR3, the full variable domain is DVKVTQSSRYLVKRTGEKVFLECVQDMDHENMFWYRQDPGLGLRLIYFSYDVKMKEKGDIPEGYSVSREKKERFSLILESASTNQTSMYLCASRPDRGRSQPQHFGDGTRLSIL.

This chain connects TRBV5-1 to TRBJ1-3, with a weak D call TRBD1 (6 bases). The CDR3 runs to 15 residues. The V gene lost 6 bases and the J gene lost 4 bases, with 17 bases spanning the gap. Per the germline V gene, CDR1 is SGHRS and CDR2 is YFSETQ. The CDR3 DNA reads TGCGCCAGCACTCCTCTCGGGGGGCAAGGAAACACCATATATTTT. Its translation is CASTPLGGQGNTIYF.

J is TRBJ1-5 and V is TRBV18, with TRBD1 as a possible D gene (5 bases). Germline-derived CDR1 and CDR2 are KGHSH and LQKENI. The CDR3 runs 14 residues. Trimming took off 5 bases at V and 3 bases at J, with 11 bases between the two ends. The CDR3 bases are TGTGCCAGCTCAGGAGACAGTAACAATCAGCCCCAGCATTTT. This gives the protein CASSGDSNNQPQHF.

This chain connects TRBV19 to TRBJ2-1, with D tentatively TRBD2 (5 bases). CDR3 length: 13 residues. CDR1 is LNHDA, CDR2 SQIVND, per germline (reference sequence). V lost 2 bases and J lost 6, with 8 bases in between. In DNA, the CDR3 is TGTGCCAGTAGTATAATTGAGGGCAATGAGCAGTTCTTC. Translating gives CASSIIEGNEQFF.

This clone appeared a single time. V is TRBV4-2 and J is TRBJ1-4; tentative D call: TRBD1 (6 bases). Deletions cut 3 bases from V and 3 bases from J, with 11 bases between. The V gene's germline CDR1 is LGHNA and CDR2 YNFKEQ. The CDR3 extends over 15 amino acids. In DNA form, the CDR3 reads TGTGCCAGCAGCCATACGGACAGAGCTAATGAAAAACTGTTTTTT. It translates to CASSHTDRANEKLFF.

The chain carries TRBV19 and TRBJ2-2; D unresolved. Trimming left V 6 bases short and J 6 bases short, with 11 bases between. The CDR3 is made up of 13 amino acids. From germline, CDR1 is LNHDA and CDR2 SQIVND (reference sequence). The CDR3 here is CASSLVVSGELFF. The CDR3 DNA reads TGTGCCAGTAGCCTAGTGGTGTCCGGGGAGCTGTTTTTT.

This chain connects TRBV10-3 to TRBJ1-2; D remains ambiguous. CDR3 length: 13 residues. Germline V gene lookup returns CDR1 ENHRY and CDR2 SYGVKD. V gave up 5 bases and J gave up 8 bases, with 15 bases separating them. CDR3 DNA: TGTGCCATCAGTCCCCCAACTGGAGGGGGCTACACCTTC. Translating gives CAISPPTGGGYTF.

The rearrangement uses TRBV5-6 and TRBJ2-1; TRBD1 agrees at 7 bases. The CDR3 spans 15 residues. The V and J ends lost 4 bases and 6 bases, in that order; junction bases with no gene match: 10. Germline V gene sequence: CDR1 SGHDT, CDR2 YYEEEE. The CDR3 loop is CASSTKGATFNEQFF. The CDR3 region has the DNA TGTGCCAGCAGCACAAAGGGGGCGACTTTCAATGAGCAGTTCTTC.

The chain couples TRBV19 to TRBJ1-6; 9 positions agree with TRBD1. V gave up 7 bases and J gave up 9 bases; unmatched junction bases: 7. The CDR3 covers 14 residues. Germline CDR1 and CDR2: LNHDA and SQIVND (reference sequence). The CDR3 nucleotides are TGTGCCAGTACCAAGGGACAGGGAAGTTCACCCCTCCACTTT. Its protein product is CASTKGQGSSPLHF.

The V gene is TRBV24-1, the J gene TRBJ2-5; D possibly corresponds to TRBD1 (6 bases). This CDR3 has 15 residues. CDR1 and CDR2 from the germline V gene are KGHDR and SFDVKD. V lost 6 bases and J lost 1, with 14 bases in between. CDR3 in DNA: TGTGCCACCAGTCCCCGGGGCAGGGGCCAAGAGACCCAGTACTTC. Protein: CATSPRGRGQETQYF.

The rearrangement joins TRBV7-9 to TRBJ1-2; 12 bases map to TRBD1. The CDR3 has 15 amino acids. Losses at the gene ends were 5 bases for V and 8 bases for J; bases not matched to a gene: 9. Germline loops: CDR1 SEHNR, CDR2 FQNEAQ (reference sequence). The CDR3 loop is CASSPPGQGALGYTF. The CDR3 DNA sequence: TGTGCCAGCAGCCCGCCGGGACAGGGGGCCCTGGGCTACACCTTC.

This rearrangement joins TRBV5-1 to TRBJ2-1, with a tentative D call TRBD1 (6 bases). V lost 1 base to trimming and J lost 0 bases, with 8 bases between them. From germline, CDR1 is SGHRS and CDR2 YFSETQ. The CDR3 is made up of 15 amino acids. The CDR3 region is CASSLRGISYNEQFF. The DNA of the CDR3 is TGCGCCAGCAGCTTGAGGGGGATCTCCTACAATGAGCAGTTCTTC.